The present entry profiles one T cell receptor beta chain with its context. J lost 8 bases, V lost 1 base, and 14 bases had no gene match. CDR1 is MNHEY, CDR2 SMNVEV, per germline (reference sequence). The CDR3 is made up of 17 amino acids. It was with random hexamers that roughly 0.5 to 1 ug RNA was reverse transcribed. TCRdb ran MiXCR on the immunoSEQ multiplex PCR reads and lists one entry per CDR3 protein. The table shows about 300,000 distinct CDR3 sequences, with over 75% occurring only once. The entry originates in a study of CD8 T cells in Susac syndrome. The TCR originated in a human donor with multiple sclerosis. Sequencing input: CD8+ T cells from PBMCs. The J gene is TRBJ1-2, the V gene TRBV27, with 9 bases aligning to TRBD1. CDR3 residues: CASSLFTPGQGRSGYTF. CDR3 bases: TGTGCCAGCAGTTTATTTACTCCGGGACAGGGAAGGAGCGGCTACACCTTC.